This TCR beta chain was sequenced during a study of post-analysis software for immune sequencing data (dated by TCRdb to the mid-2010s). Concerning the study at large: Relapsing-remitting, secondary progressive and progressive-relapsing multiple sclerosis were recorded as disease courses, and subtype annotation was lacking for some patients. The patient repertoires were compared against some twelve previously published healthy control repertoires obtained from donors aged roughly 6 to 25 years. A subset of samples was prepared in parallel using single-end sample barcoding, then pooled and co-amplified after Illumina adapter ligation. On the study overall, not on this receptor specifically: The control group was slightly older than the multiple sclerosis patient group. When samples were clustered directly using the F measure, samples prepared in the same batch co-clustered strongly, which prompted a batch-effect correction. Significantly higher frequencies in patients than in controls were found for five or six TRBV segments, including TRBV5-6, TRBV5-1 and TRBV20-1. Compared with controls, multiple sclerosis patients had significantly lower normalized Chao1 diversity, a finding suggesting substantial peripheral T-cell clonal expansion.

To demonstrate the VDJtools post-analysis software, the study profiled TCR beta repertoires from the peripheral blood of about a dozen young patients with multiple sclerosis. The multiple sclerosis patients were children and adolescents ranging in age from roughly 6 to 16 years. The library was built by means of PCR. The data were produced on an Illumina HiSeq 2500. Unique molecular identifiers were incorporated into TCR beta cDNA libraries to reduce PCR and sequencing biases. Approximately 500,000 cDNA molecules were obtained for every 1 to 10 million input T cells, so each molecule roughly corresponded to one T cell. The patient libraries were prepared and sequenced with the same protocol used for the earlier healthy control dataset. Samples belonging to the same batch were prepared together, multiplexed and sequenced on a shared HiSeq lane. The paper's processing steps were these. Raw barcoded reads were processed with MIGEC, discarding single-read molecular identifier groups before consensus assembly and CDR3 extraction. Clonotype tables were post-analysed with VDJtools, and diversity was normalized by down-sampling all datasets to the smallest sample size. Repertoire overlap clustering matched CDR3 amino acid but not nucleotide sequences to correct batch-related cross-sample contamination. In TCRdb, the public reads were trimmed at Q25 with fastp and aligned with MiXCR, with productive beta chains retained. Every CDR3 protein is listed once, alongside the most common genes and DNA of its rows. The V and J calls were not made by the authors but by TCRdb's processing. This sample gives roughly 620,000 distinct CDR3 sequences in total; around 47% of them show up just once. Around 1.7% of the sample rests with the top ten.

This clonotype was counted between two and nine times. The specificity of this receptor is unknown. No base quality values were provided; no much bigger clone lies one nucleotide off. The junction carries 9 bases between V and J, which are trimmed by 0 bases and 0 bases respectively. CDR1 MNHEY and CDR2 SVGAGI are derived from the germline V gene. The cysteine opens and the phenylalanine closes a CDR3 of 16 amino acids. Only the CDR3 region is kept as DNA, spanning 48 bases read in frame from base 1. The sample consisted of blood. This receptor was obtained from a girl aged 5 to 17 with multiple sclerosis. The V and J segments used are TRBV6-5 and TRBJ2-1; confidence is insufficient to name the D gene. The CDR3 here reads CASSYSWANSYNEQFF. The nucleotides read TGTGCCAGCAGTTACTCGTGGGCTAACTCCTACAATGAGCAGTTCTTC.